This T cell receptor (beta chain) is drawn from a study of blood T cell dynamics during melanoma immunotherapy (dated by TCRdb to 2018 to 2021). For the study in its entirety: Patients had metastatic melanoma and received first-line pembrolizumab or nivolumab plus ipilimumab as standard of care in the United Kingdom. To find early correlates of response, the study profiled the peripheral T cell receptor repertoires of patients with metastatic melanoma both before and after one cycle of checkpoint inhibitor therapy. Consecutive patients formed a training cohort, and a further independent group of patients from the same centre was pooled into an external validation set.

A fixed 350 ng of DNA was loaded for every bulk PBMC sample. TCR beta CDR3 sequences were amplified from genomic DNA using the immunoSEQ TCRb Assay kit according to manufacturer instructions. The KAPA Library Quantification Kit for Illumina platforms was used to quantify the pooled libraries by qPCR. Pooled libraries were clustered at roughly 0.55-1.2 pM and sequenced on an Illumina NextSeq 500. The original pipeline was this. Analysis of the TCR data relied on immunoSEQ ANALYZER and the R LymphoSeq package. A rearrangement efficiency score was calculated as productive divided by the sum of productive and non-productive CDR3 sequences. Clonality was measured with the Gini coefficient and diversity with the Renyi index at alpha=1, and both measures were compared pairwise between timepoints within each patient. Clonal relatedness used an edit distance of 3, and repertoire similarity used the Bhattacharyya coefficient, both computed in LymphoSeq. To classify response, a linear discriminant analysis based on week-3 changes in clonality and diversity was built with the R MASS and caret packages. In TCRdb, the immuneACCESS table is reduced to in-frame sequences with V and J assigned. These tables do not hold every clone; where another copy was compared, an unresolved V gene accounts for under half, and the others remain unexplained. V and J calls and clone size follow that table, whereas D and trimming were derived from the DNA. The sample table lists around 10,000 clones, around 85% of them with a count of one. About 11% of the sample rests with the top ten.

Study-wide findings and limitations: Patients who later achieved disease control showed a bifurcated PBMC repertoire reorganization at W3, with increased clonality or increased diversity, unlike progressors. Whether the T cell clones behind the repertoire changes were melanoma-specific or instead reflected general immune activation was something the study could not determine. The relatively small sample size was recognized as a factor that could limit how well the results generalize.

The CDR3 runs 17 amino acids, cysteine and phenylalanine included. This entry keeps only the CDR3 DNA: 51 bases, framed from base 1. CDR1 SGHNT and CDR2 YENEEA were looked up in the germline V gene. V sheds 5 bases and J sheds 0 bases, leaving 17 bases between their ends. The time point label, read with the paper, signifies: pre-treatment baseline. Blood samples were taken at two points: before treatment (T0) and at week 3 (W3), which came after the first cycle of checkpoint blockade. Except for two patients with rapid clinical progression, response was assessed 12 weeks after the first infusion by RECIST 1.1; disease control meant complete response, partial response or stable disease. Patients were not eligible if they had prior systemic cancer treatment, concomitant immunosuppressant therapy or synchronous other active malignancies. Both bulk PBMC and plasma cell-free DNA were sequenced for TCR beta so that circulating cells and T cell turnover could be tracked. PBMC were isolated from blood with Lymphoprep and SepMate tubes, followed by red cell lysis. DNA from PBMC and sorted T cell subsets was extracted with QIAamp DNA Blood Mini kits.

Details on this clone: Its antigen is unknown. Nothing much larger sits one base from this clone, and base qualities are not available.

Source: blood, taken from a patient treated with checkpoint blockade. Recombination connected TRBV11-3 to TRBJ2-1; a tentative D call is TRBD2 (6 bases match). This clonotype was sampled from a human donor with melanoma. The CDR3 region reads CASSITIRGSSYNEQFF. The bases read TGTGCCAGCAGCATAACTATCCGGGGGAGCTCCTACAATGAGCAGTTCTTC.